These T cell receptor beta chains were read from a single sample in a study of T cells in localized non-small cell lung cancer. Profiling relied on immunoSEQ multiplex PCR, and the TCRdb table lists in-frame clones only, not all of them. The sample lists just under 35,000 clones, more than 85% occurring once. This sample comprised peripheral blood mononuclear cells, obtained before any cancer treatment. These receptors originate from a female donor of 60 years or more with stage II lung adenocarcinoma. The CDR3 runs from the conserved cysteine through the conserved F or W. Each record gives: CDR3 protein, CDR3 DNA, D gene, clone size, V gene, J gene. The D gene is left open where the match is weak. Rows may omit the clone size; those that give it use once, few, many or a size class.

CDR3aa: CASRIWSSGNTIYF; CDR3nt: TGTGCCAGCAGAATCTGGAGCTCTGGAAACACCATATATTTT; d_gene: -; abundance: -; v_gene: TRBV28; j_gene: TRBJ1-3
CDR3aa: CASSVGSTAPGNTEAFF; CDR3nt: TGTGCCAGCAGCGTAGGGAGTACAGCCCCGGGGAACACTGAAGCTTTCTTT; d_gene: -; abundance: -; v_gene: TRBV9; j_gene: TRBJ1-1
CDR3aa: CASSLPAGANVLTF; CDR3nt: TGTGCCAGCAGCTTACCGGCGGGGGCCAACGTCCTGACTTTC; d_gene: -; abundance: -; v_gene: TRBV5-6; j_gene: TRBJ2-6
CDR3aa: CASSPWDRLGNTIYF; CDR3nt: TGTGCCAGCTCCCCCTGGGACAGGCTTGGAAACACCATATATTTT; d_gene: TRBD1; abundance: -; v_gene: TRBV27; j_gene: TRBJ1-3
CDR3aa: CASSQDYRGKLFF; CDR3nt: TGCGCCAGCAGCCAAGATTATCGAGGGAAACTGTTTTTT; d_gene: -; abundance: -; v_gene: TRBV4-3; j_gene: TRBJ1-4
CDR3aa: CASSPTRDGSYEQYF; CDR3nt: TGTGCCAGCTCACCTACACGGGACGGCTCCTACGAGCAGTACTTC; d_gene: -; abundance: -; v_gene: TRBV18; j_gene: TRBJ2-7
CDR3aa: CASSLQSSGNTIYF; CDR3nt: TGCGCCAGCAGCTTACAGAGCTCTGGAAACACCATATATTTT; d_gene: -; abundance: -; v_gene: TRBV5-1; j_gene: TRBJ1-3
CDR3aa: CASSYLGGDTQYF; CDR3nt: TGTGCCAGCAGCTACCTAGGGGGAGATACGCAGTATTTT; d_gene: -; abundance: -; v_gene: TRBV11-3; j_gene: TRBJ2-3
CDR3aa: CASSLGGAPDEQYF; CDR3nt: TGTGCCAGCAGTTTAGGGGGAGCCCCCGACGAGCAGTACTTC; d_gene: -; abundance: -; v_gene: TRBV27; j_gene: TRBJ2-7
CDR3aa: CASSLRGGVGNQPQHF; CDR3nt: TGTGCCAGCAGTTTAAGGGGGGGAGTGGGCAATCAGCCCCAGCATTTT; d_gene: -; abundance: -; v_gene: TRBV28; j_gene: TRBJ1-5
CDR3aa: CASSLARAVPYEQYF; CDR3nt: TGTGCCAGCAGCTTAGCTCGGGCGGTCCCCTACGAGCAGTACTTC; d_gene: -; abundance: -; v_gene: TRBV11-2; j_gene: TRBJ2-7
CDR3aa: CASSFPFRGDWDGYTF; CDR3nt: TGTGCCAGCAGTTTCCCTTTTCGGGGGGATTGGGATGGCTACACCTTC; d_gene: -; abundance: -; v_gene: TRBV28; j_gene: TRBJ1-2
CDR3aa: CASSPTAWGDTQYF; CDR3nt: TGTGCCAGCAGCCCGACAGCCTGGGGAGATACGCAGTATTTT; d_gene: -; abundance: -; v_gene: TRBV7-8; j_gene: TRBJ2-3
CDR3aa: CAISESRASGDYNEQFF; CDR3nt: TGTGCCATCAGTGAGTCAAGGGCTAGCGGAGACTACAATGAGCAGTTCTTC; d_gene: TRBD2; abundance: -; v_gene: TRBV10-3; j_gene: TRBJ2-1
CDR3aa: CASSLPPRLEAFF; CDR3nt: TGTGCCAGCAGTTTACCCCCCCGACTCGAAGCTTTCTTT; d_gene: -; abundance: -; v_gene: TRBV28; j_gene: TRBJ1-1
CDR3aa: CASTAGNQETQYF; CDR3nt: TGTGCCAGCACTGCAGGGAACCAAGAGACCCAGTACTTC; d_gene: -; abundance: -; v_gene: TRBV6-5; j_gene: TRBJ2-5
CDR3aa: CASSLRTYEQYF; CDR3nt: TGTGCCAGCAGCTTAAGGACTTACGAGCAGTACTTC; d_gene: -; abundance: -; v_gene: TRBV7-2; j_gene: TRBJ2-7
CDR3aa: CATQTSGSAWQYF; CDR3nt: TGTGCCACCCAGACTAGCGGGTCAGCGTGGCAGTACTTC; d_gene: TRBD2; abundance: -; v_gene: TRBV7-2; j_gene: TRBJ2-7
CDR3aa: CASSTRQLAGGWVGTQYF; CDR3nt: TGTGCCAGCAGTACCCGCCAACTAGCGGGAGGTTGGGTGGGGACCCAGTACTTC; d_gene: TRBD2; abundance: -; v_gene: TRBV27; j_gene: TRBJ2-5
CDR3aa: CASQTGSGNTIYF; CDR3nt: TGTGCCAGCCAAACAGGATCTGGAAACACCATATATTTT; d_gene: -; abundance: -; v_gene: TRBV2; j_gene: TRBJ1-3
CDR3aa: CASSGRRGADSYNEQFF; CDR3nt: TGTGCCAGCAGTGGAAGAAGGGGGGCCGACTCCTACAATGAGCAGTTCTTC; d_gene: -; abundance: once; v_gene: TRBV25-1; j_gene: TRBJ2-1
CDR3aa: CAISGPGSQAFF; CDR3nt: TGTGCCATCAGTGGTCCGGGGAGTCAAGCTTTCTTT; d_gene: -; abundance: -; v_gene: TRBV10-3; j_gene: TRBJ1-1
CDR3aa: CASSPGRSSNQPQHF; CDR3nt: TGTGCCAGCAGCCCGGGACGGAGTAGCAATCAGCCCCAGCATTTT; d_gene: -; abundance: -; v_gene: TRBV9; j_gene: TRBJ1-5
CDR3aa: CASSLSLSNTEAFF; CDR3nt: TGTGCCAGCAGCTTATCACTCTCGAACACTGAAGCTTTCTTT; d_gene: -; abundance: few; v_gene: TRBV5-4; j_gene: TRBJ1-1
CDR3aa: CASSPYWGSYGYTF; CDR3nt: TGTGCCAGCAGTCCTTACTGGGGGAGCTATGGCTACACCTTC; d_gene: -; abundance: -; v_gene: TRBV28; j_gene: TRBJ1-2
CDR3aa: CASSSRQIGETQYF; CDR3nt: TGTGCCAGCAGTTCGCGACAGATTGGGGAGACCCAGTACTTC; d_gene: -; abundance: -; v_gene: TRBV6-5; j_gene: TRBJ2-5
CDR3aa: CASMDSYTEAFF; CDR3nt: TGTGCCAGCATGGACAGCTACACTGAAGCTTTCTTT; d_gene: -; abundance: -; v_gene: TRBV28; j_gene: TRBJ1-1
CDR3aa: CASSPIQGMGTAMNTEAFF; CDR3nt: TGTGCCAGCAGCCCCATTCAGGGGATGGGAACGGCCATGAACACTGAAGCTTTCTTT; d_gene: -; abundance: once; v_gene: TRBV5-4; j_gene: TRBJ1-1
CDR3aa: CASSPSGQGNTEAFF; CDR3nt: TGTGCCAGCAGCCCTTCGGGACAGGGGAACACTGAAGCTTTCTTT; d_gene: TRBD1; abundance: -; v_gene: TRBV4-2; j_gene: TRBJ1-1
CDR3aa: CASSFLAVYNEQFF; CDR3nt: TGTGCCAGCAGCTTCCTAGCGGTTTACAATGAGCAGTTCTTC; d_gene: TRBD2; abundance: -; v_gene: TRBV5-5; j_gene: TRBJ2-1
CDR3aa: CASSQLQTTEAFF; CDR3nt: TGTGCCAGCAGCCAATTACAAACCACTGAAGCTTTCTTT; d_gene: -; abundance: -; v_gene: TRBV7-9; j_gene: TRBJ1-1
CDR3aa: CASSIDRGYGYTF; CDR3nt: TGTGCCAGCAGTATCGACAGGGGCTATGGCTACACCTTC; d_gene: TRBD1; abundance: -; v_gene: TRBV27; j_gene: TRBJ1-2